This is a list of T cell receptor beta chains from one sample in a study of T-cell memory formation after mild COVID-19. TCRdb re-called the 5' RACE reads with MiXCR, one entry per CDR3 protein. The table includes approximately 300,000 distinct CDR3 sequences, roughly 15% detected once. The sequenced sample was PBMCs or a T cell subset sorted from them (not recorded which). These receptors all come from a man between 18 and 35 years old who had mild COVID-19 (a few samples of this study predate the infection). Cell type and time point are not known. Each CDR3 is given with its conserved first and last residue. Each record gives: D gene, J gene, clone size, V gene, CDR3 DNA, CDR3 protein. D genes are given only for firm matches. The size entry is marked missing in some rows and otherwise reads once, few, many or a size class.

>TRBD2|TRBJ2-1|few|TRBV7-9
TGTGCCTCCAACACCCGGGGACTAGCGGGCAATGAGCAGTTCTTC
CASNTRGLAGNEQFF
>NA|TRBJ2-3|few|TRBV5-1
TGCGCCAGCAGCTTGGCTATCTTGGGGGCAGATACGCAGTATTTT
CASSLAILGADTQYF
>NA|TRBJ2-3|many|TRBV5-1
TGCGCCAGCAGCTCCCTCCCTTTGGCGATTGAAGATACGCAGTATTTT
CASSSLPLAIEDTQYF
>NA|TRBJ2-3|many|TRBV7-2
TGTGCCAGCAGCTTATGGGCCAGGGCGGGCCCAGATACGCAGTATTTT
CASSLWARAGPDTQYF
>NA|TRBJ1-5|few|TRBV2
TGTGCCAGCAGAAAGGGGGGCAATCAGCCCCAGCATTTT
CASRKGGNQPQHF
>TRBD1|TRBJ2-2|few|TRBV27
TGTGCCAGCAGTCCCCGGACAGGACTTACCGGGGAGCTGTTTTTT
CASSPRTGLTGELFF
>NA|TRBJ1-1|NA|TRBV2
TGTGCCAGCAGTGAAGCGCAGTACACTGAAGCTTTCTTT
CASSEAQYTEAFF
>TRBD1|TRBJ2-3|few|TRBV3-1
TGTGCCAGCAGCCAAGGTACAGGGGGCCTACCAGATACGCAGTATTTT
CASSQGTGGLPDTQYF
>TRBD2|TRBJ2-5|NA|TRBV11-2
TGTGCCAGCAGACGGACTAGCGGCCAAGAGACCCAGTACTTC
CASRRTSGQETQYF
>NA|TRBJ1-1|NA|TRBV2
TGTGCCAGCAGGTCGGCGGAAAACACTGAAGCTTTCTTT
CASRSAENTEAFF
>TRBD2|TRBJ2-5|few|TRBV20-1
TGCAGTGGAGGGAGCGGGGGCGGTAAGACCCAGTACTTC
CSGGSGGGKTQYF
>TRBD1|TRBJ1-5|NA|TRBV2
TGTGCCAGCAGTGCCCGTGAGACAGGGGTACAGCCCCAGCATTTT
CASSARETGVQPQHF
>TRBD2|TRBJ2-5|NA|TRBV3-1
TGTGCCAGCAGCCACGTCGCGGGGGGGCGGGCAGTGGAGACCCAGTACTTC
CASSHVAGGRAVETQYF
>TRBD2|TRBJ2-3|NA|TRBV4-3
TGCGCCAGCAGCCCCATAGGGCGGGCTAGCGGGGGGGCAGTCACAGATACGCAGTATTTT
CASSPIGRASGGAVTDTQYF
>TRBD1|TRBJ2-7|NA|TRBV5-1
TGCGCCAGCAGCAACGGAAACAGGGGCCGGCAGTACTTC
CASSNGNRGRQYF
>NA|TRBJ1-1|few|TRBV25-1
TGTGCCAGCAGTATAAACACTGAAGCTTTCTTT
CASSINTEAFF
>TRBD2|TRBJ2-1|few|TRBV3-1
TGTGCCAGCACGGGGGGGGTAAGCTCCTACAATGAGCAGTTCTTC
CASTGGVSSYNEQFF
>NA|TRBJ1-3|NA|TRBV6-6
TGTGCCAGCAGTTACTCGGTGGACAGAAGATCTGGAAACACCATATATTTT
CASSYSVDRRSGNTIYF
>NA|TRBJ1-1|NA|TRBV5-1
TGCGCCAGCAGCTCGCACGGGACACCTGGGACTGAAGCTTTCTTT
CASSSHGTPGTEAFF
>TRBD1|TRBJ1-2|NA|TRBV27
TGTGCCAGCCGCTCCACAGGGGGCCTTGGCTACACCTTC
CASRSTGGLGYTF
>TRBD1|TRBJ1-2|few|TRBV18
TGTGCCAGCTCACCAGAGGGACAGGGTTCGGGCTACACCTTC
CASSPEGQGSGYTF
>NA|TRBJ1-1|few|TRBV27
TGTGCCAGCACCACGGCCTGGGGCACTGAAGCTTTCTTT
CASTTAWGTEAFF
>NA|TRBJ1-1|few|TRBV27
TGTGCCAGCGGGGCGGGCCGGACTGAAGCTTTCTTT
CASGAGRTEAFF
>NA|TRBJ2-5|NA|TRBV29-1
TGCAGCGCCTTTTACCCCAGACAAGAGACCCAGTACTTC
CSAFYPRQETQYF